The T cell receptor beta chain under discussion was sequenced for a study of OX40 agonist ivuxolimab in advanced cancers. Study details: People in dose escalation had one of these cancers: hepatocellular carcinoma, melanoma, renal cell or head and neck cancer. Points from the study as a whole: In CD8+ T cells, expanded clones were on average more numerous than in CD4+. The authors did not determine the antigen specificity of the expanded peripheral T cells.

The protocol was immunoSEQ multiplex PCR, while the TCRdb copy is restricted to in-frame clones and leaves out a portion. This table holds approximately 96,000 clones, roughly 87% found once. In germline, CDR1 is SGHTA, CDR2 FQGNSA. The CDR3 extends over 16 amino acids. Trimming shortened V by 1 base and J by 4 bases, and 16 bases separated the two germline ends. A word on this clone: Antigen unknown.

Source: CD4+ or CD8+ T cells sorted from blood, taken in a trial of the OX40 agonist ivuxolimab. J is TRBJ1-2 and V is TRBV7-2, with a tentative D call TRBD1 (6 bases). The TCR comes from an adult with an advanced solid tumor such as melanoma, head and neck, liver or kidney cancer. The CDR3 region is CASSLGSGGSAYGYTF. The CDR3 bases are TGTGCCAGCAGCTTAGGTTCGGGGGGCTCGGCCTATGGCTACACCTTC.